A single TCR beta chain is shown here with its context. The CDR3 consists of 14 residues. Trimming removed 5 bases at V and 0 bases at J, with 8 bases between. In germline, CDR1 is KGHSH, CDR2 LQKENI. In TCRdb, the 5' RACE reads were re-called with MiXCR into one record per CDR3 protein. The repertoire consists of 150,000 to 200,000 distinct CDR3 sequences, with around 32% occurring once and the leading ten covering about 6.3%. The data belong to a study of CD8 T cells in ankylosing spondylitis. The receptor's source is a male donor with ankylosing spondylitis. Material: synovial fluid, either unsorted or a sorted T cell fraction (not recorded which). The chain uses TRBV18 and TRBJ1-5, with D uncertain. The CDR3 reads CASSSTNSNQPQHF. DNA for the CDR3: TGTGCCAGCTCATCAACAAATAGCAATCAGCCCCAGCATTTT.